The 25 T cell receptor beta chains below come from one sample, sequenced in a study of beta chain features in type 1 diabetes. The whole isolated RNA underwent reverse transcription, so sequencing captured expressed TCRB transcripts. Produced via immunoSEQ multiplex PCR; TCRdb's table is partial and in-frame only. The sample lists more than 300,000 clones, roughly 16% occurring once. The source material was naive CD4+ T cells from blood. Receptor source: a woman younger than 30 in good health.

The chain employs TRBV29-1 and TRBJ2-2; D is unclear. This CDR3 comprises 14 residues. CDR1 and CDR2 (germline): SQVTM, ANQGSEA. V gave up 3 bases and J gave up 4 bases, with 12 bases separating them. The CDR3 DNA is TGCAGCGTTGAGGAACAGTCCATCACCGGGGAGCTGTTTTTT. Protein: CSVEEQSITGELFF.

There are a few counts of this clone. CDR3 sequence reads: CSVAGTSGKGEQYF. The CDR3 nucleotides read TGCAGCGTTGCCGGGACTAGCGGGAAAGGGGAGCAGTACTTC. This chain links TRBV29-1 with TRBJ2-7; 13 nucleotides agree with TRBD2. Germline loops: CDR1 SQVTM, CDR2 ANQGSEA. The CDR3 sequence is 14 residues long. J was trimmed by 7 bases and V by 4 bases; bases with no gene match: 7.

A few counts support this clone. V is TRBV9 and J is TRBJ2-1; 8 bases agree with TRBD1. The CDR3 spans 15 residues. Trimming cost V 0 bases and J 10 bases; bases outside gene matches: 9. Germline values: CDR1 SGDLS, CDR2 YYNGEE. CDR3 region: CASSVVPGGAWEQFF. The CDR3 bases are TGTGCCAGCAGCGTAGTTCCAGGGGGCGCTTGGGAGCAGTTCTTC.

This clone was found a few times. The V and J genes are TRBV9 and TRBJ2-2; 8 bases map to TRBD2. The CDR3 has 15 amino acids. The trim removed 3 bases at V and 1 base at J, leaving 2 bases unmatched. Germline CDR1 is SGDLS and CDR2 is YYNGEE. CDR3 sequence: CASSAGGENTGELFF. CDR3 in DNA: TGTGCCAGCAGCGCGGGAGGGGAGAACACCGGGGAGCTGTTTTTT.

This clone was picked up a small number of times. The rearrangement links TRBV7-9 to TRBJ2-2, with D possibly TRBD2 on 6 matching bases. Trimming took off 5 bases at V and 3 bases at J, with 10 bases between the two ends. The germline CDR1 and CDR2 sequences are SEHNR and FQNEAQ (reference sequence). There are 14 residues in the CDR3. CDR3 loop: CASSPTSYTGELFF. The CDR3 bases are TGTGCCAGCAGCCCGACTAGTTACACCGGGGAGCTGTTTTTT.

This clone came up a few times. The J gene is TRBJ1-2, the V gene TRBV4-2; a weak D match, TRBD1 (5 bases). The CDR3 covers 17 residues. The V gene's germline CDR1 is LGHNA and CDR2 YNFKEQ. Trimming left V 4 bases short and J 4 bases short, with 22 bases between. The CDR3 bases are TGTGCCAGCAGCCGGCAGGAGGGGAGGAGCAGGTCCTATGGCTACACCTTC. It specifies CASSRQEGRSRSYGYTF.

This clone has just a few counts. The rearrangement uses TRBV13 and TRBJ2-1, with 13 bases fitting TRBD2. This CDR3 has 12 amino acids. The trim removed 8 bases at V and 13 bases at J, leaving 5 bases unmatched. Germline-derived CDR1 and CDR2 are PRHDT and FYEKMQ (reference sequence). For the CDR3, the DNA is TGTGCCAGCGGACTAGCGGGAGTTGGACAGTTCTTC. It is translated as CASGLAGVGQFF.

This chain uses TRBV29-1 with TRBJ2-7; the D is unclear. The CDR3 runs 12 residues. The V end lost 4 bases, the J end lost 4 bases, and 11 bases lay between the germline ends. Germline-derived CDR1 and CDR2 are SQVTM and ANQGSEA. The CDR3 sequence is CSVGRTEYEQYF. The CDR3 nucleotides read TGCAGCGTTGGCCGAACAGAGTACGAGCAGTACTTC.

There are a few counts of this clone. In nucleotides, the CDR3 is TGTGCCAGCAGCTCCTTTAGTCGTGAAGCTTTCTTT. Translating gives CASSSFSREAFF. The V call is TRBV7-2, the J call TRBJ1-1; D unresolved. Trimming left V 4 bases short and J 7 bases short, with 10 bases between. Germline CDR1 reads SGHTA; CDR2 reads FQGNSA. The CDR3 consists of 12 residues.

The genes are TRBV10-3 and TRBJ2-7; TRBD2 matches 10 bases. The germline CDR1 and CDR2 sequences are ENHRY and SYGVKD. J was trimmed by 4 bases and V by 0 bases; bases with no gene match: 6. CDR3 length: 16 amino acids. DNA for the CDR3: TGTGCCATCAGTGAGTCGACCCTAGCGGGAGTGTACGAGCAGTACTTC. Translated: CAISESTLAGVYEQYF.

This clone was detected only a few times. This chain joins TRBV20-1 and TRBJ2-7; D might be TRBD2 (5 bases). The V gene lost 6 bases and the J gene lost 2 bases, with 8 bases spanning the gap. This CDR3 contains 11 residues. The germline gives CDR1 DFQATT, CDR2 SNEGSKA (reference sequence). The chain's CDR3 is CSAEGTYEQYF. DNA of the CDR3: TGCAGTGCAGAGGGTACCTACGAGCAGTACTTC.

This sequence joins TRBV11-2 and TRBJ2-1; no definite D call. The germline gives CDR1 SGHAT, CDR2 FQNNGV. V dropped 7 bases and J dropped 6 bases, with 13 bases sitting between them. The CDR3 covers 13 residues. The CDR3 nucleotides are TGTGCCAGCATCCGTTCTAGAGGCAATGAGCAGTTCTTC. This codes for CASIRSRGNEQFF.

The chain uses TRBV11-3 and TRBJ2-5, with D maybe TRBD2 (5 bases). CDR3 length equals 12 residues. Trimming left V 5 bases short and J 4 bases short, with 8 bases between. Germline V gene lookup returns CDR1 SGHNT and CDR2 YENEEA. The CDR3 is CASSESGETQYF. DNA of the CDR3: TGTGCCAGCAGCGAGAGCGGAGAGACCCAGTACTTC.

This clone is a singleton in its sample. V is TRBV5-8 and J is TRBJ2-1; TRBD2 matches at 13 bases. The V gene end was trimmed by 4 bases and the J gene end by 10 bases; junction bases not matched to a gene: 5. CDR3 length: 14 amino acids. The germline V gene encodes CDR1 SGHTS and CDR2 YDEGEE. CDR3 region: CASSRLAGGYEQFF. The CDR3 DNA is TGTGCCAGCAGCCGACTAGCGGGAGGATACGAGCAGTTCTTC.

CDR3 DNA: TGTGCCAGCAGCCCTGACCGGGTGAGCCACGAGCAGTACTTC. It is translated as CASSPDRVSHEQYF. V and J are TRBV7-9 and TRBJ2-7; D gene ambiguous. V was cut by 5 bases and J by 5 bases, with 16 bases left in between. The CDR3 extends over 14 amino acids. Germline values: CDR1 SEHNR, CDR2 FQNEAQ (reference sequence).

The table lists this clone with a few counts. The V gene is TRBV7-9, the J gene TRBJ1-2; possible D gene TRBD1, 6 bases. There are 12 residues in the CDR3. Germline assignment: CDR1 SEHNR and CDR2 FQNEAQ (reference sequence). Trimming stripped 1 base from V and 10 bases from J, with 10 bases between. The CDR3 here is CASSLEQGAYTF. CDR3 nucleotide sequence: TGTGCCAGCAGCTTAGAACAGGGCGCCTACACCTTC.

This rearrangement joins TRBV4-3 to TRBJ2-3, with 10 positions matching TRBD2. The CDR3 is made up of 15 amino acids. V lost 1 base to trimming and J lost 5 bases; unmatched junction nucleotides: 3. CDR1 LGHNA and CDR2 YSLEER come from the germline V gene. CDR3 sequence (DNA): TGCGCCAGCAGCCAAGGGCTAGCGGGAGTAGATACGCAGTATTTT. Residues: CASSQGLAGVDTQYF.

This clone was counted a few times. The rearrangement uses TRBV6-1 and TRBJ1-1; D remains ambiguous. Looked up from germline, CDR1 is MNHNS and CDR2 is SASEGT. The CDR3 runs to 10 residues. V lost 4 bases to trimming and J lost 8 bases, with 5 bases between them. DNA of the CDR3: TGTGCCAGCAGTGGCGGGGAAGCTTTCTTT. This gives the protein CASSGGEAFF.

This clone occurred a few times. The same CDR3 arises from other DNA sequences in this sample as well. The chain is built from TRBV6-5 and TRBJ1-2; 8 positions match TRBD1. The trim removed 6 bases at V and 8 bases at J, leaving 5 bases unmatched. CDR1 and CDR2 from the germline V gene are MNHEY and SVGAGI. This CDR3 region has 12 residues. CDR3 sequence reads: CASSPTGAGYTF. The CDR3 nucleotides are TGTGCCAGCAGCCCGACAGGGGCCGGCTACACCTTC.

This chain joins TRBV5-8 and TRBJ2-2, with 13 bases matching TRBD2. The ends lost 3 bases at V and 5 bases at J; junction bases unmatched: 13. This CDR3 comprises 19 residues. The V gene's germline CDR1 is SGHTS and CDR2 YDEGEE. DNA for the CDR3: TGTGCCAGCAGCTCCGGACTAGCGGGAGTCCCGACGAGAACCGGGGAGCTGTTTTTT. Its translation: CASSSGLAGVPTRTGELFF.

V and J are TRBV30 and TRBJ2-1; D gene uncertain. The germline V gene has CDR1 GTSNPN and CDR2 SVGIG (reference sequence). The germline V and J ends were trimmed by 5 bases and 9 bases, with 17 bases remaining between them. CDR3 length: 13 amino acids. The CDR3, as DNA: TGTGCCTGGGAACCACCCTTTCCCAGTGAGCAGTTCTTC. Translation: CAWEPPFPSEQFF.

Only a few counts were recorded for this clone. The rearrangement joins TRBV18 to TRBJ2-3, with D possibly matching TRBD1 (5 bases). Trimming stripped 0 bases from V and 1 base from J, with 11 bases between. Per germline, CDR1 KGHSH and CDR2 LQKENI. The CDR3 contains 16 residues. CDR3 coding DNA: TGTGCCAGCTCACCACCGGTCAGGGAACGCACAGATACGCAGTATTTT. As protein: CASSPPVRERTDTQYF. The entire variable domain, with the rest obtained from reference TRBV18 and TRBJ2-3, is as follows: NAGVMQNPRHLVRRRGQEARLRCSPMKGHSHVYWYRQLPEEGLKFMVYLQKENIIDESGMPKERFSAEFPKEGPSILRIQQVVRGDSAAYFCASSPPVRERTDTQYFGPGTRLTVL.

This clone was detected only once. The chain carries TRBV2 and TRBJ2-2, with no clear D. Germline CDR1 reads SNHLY; CDR2 reads FYNNEI. V gave up 5 bases and J gave up 2 bases, with 12 bases separating them. The CDR3 spans 15 residues. The CDR3 protein is CASSLVSTNTGELFF. Written as DNA, the CDR3 is TGTGCCAGCAGTCTGGTTAGCACCAACACCGGGGAGCTGTTTTTT.

This clone was observed a few times. V and J are TRBV20-1 and TRBJ2-1; 9 bases match TRBD1. Germline lookup yields CDR1 DFQATT and CDR2 SNEGSKA (reference sequence). The CDR3 loop spans 11 amino acids. With 6 bases clipped from V and 14 bases from J, the junction kept 8 bases outside the gene matches. The CDR3 sequence is CSAHRQGVEFF. The CDR3 DNA reads TGCAGTGCCCACAGACAGGGGGTCGAGTTCTTC.

This clone showed up just a few times. CDR3 residues: CASSLVRADNSYNEQFF. CDR3 nucleotides: TGCGCCAGCAGCTTGGTCAGGGCTGATAACTCCTACAATGAGCAGTTCTTC. J is TRBJ2-1 and V is TRBV5-1, with D possibly being TRBD1 (5 bases). The CDR3 runs to 17 residues. Trimming removed 0 bases at V and 0 bases at J, with 13 bases between. Germline V gene lookup returns CDR1 SGHRS and CDR2 YFSETQ.